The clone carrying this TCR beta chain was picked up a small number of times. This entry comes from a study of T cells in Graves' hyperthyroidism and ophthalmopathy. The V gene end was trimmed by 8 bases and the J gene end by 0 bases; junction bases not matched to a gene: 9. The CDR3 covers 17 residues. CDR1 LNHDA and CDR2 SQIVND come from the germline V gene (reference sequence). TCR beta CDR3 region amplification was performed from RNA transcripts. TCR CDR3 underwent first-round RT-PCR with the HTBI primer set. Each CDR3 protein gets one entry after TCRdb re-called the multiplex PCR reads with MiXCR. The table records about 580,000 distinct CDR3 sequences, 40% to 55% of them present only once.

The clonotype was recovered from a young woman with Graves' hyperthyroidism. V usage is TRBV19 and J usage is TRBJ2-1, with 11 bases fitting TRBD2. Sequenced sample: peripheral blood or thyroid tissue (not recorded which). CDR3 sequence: CASQGSGRVSSYNEQFF. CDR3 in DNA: TGTGCCAGTCAGGGTAGCGGGAGGGTTAGCTCCTACAATGAGCAGTTCTTC.